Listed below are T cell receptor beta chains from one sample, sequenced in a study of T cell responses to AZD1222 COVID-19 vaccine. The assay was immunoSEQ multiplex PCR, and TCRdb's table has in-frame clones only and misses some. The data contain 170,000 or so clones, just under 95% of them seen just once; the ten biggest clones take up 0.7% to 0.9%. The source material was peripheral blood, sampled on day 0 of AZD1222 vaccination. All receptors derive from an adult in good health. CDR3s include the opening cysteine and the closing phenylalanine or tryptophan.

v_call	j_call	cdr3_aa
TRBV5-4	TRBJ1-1	CASSLNTVNTEAFF
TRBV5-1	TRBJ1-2	CASSSAASIYGYTF
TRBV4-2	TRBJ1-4	CASSSRHGEVEKLFF
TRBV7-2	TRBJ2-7	CASSHTNSYEQYF
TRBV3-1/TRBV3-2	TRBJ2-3	CASSQGWLAGSRDTQYF
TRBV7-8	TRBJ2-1	CASSLVPAGGTYPNTYNEQFF
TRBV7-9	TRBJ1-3	CASSFSQASSGNTIYF
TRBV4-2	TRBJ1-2	CASSQDDRKDYGYTF
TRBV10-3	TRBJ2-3	CAISEWDVVNTQYF
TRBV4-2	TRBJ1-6	CASSHPRDRPEGNSPLHF
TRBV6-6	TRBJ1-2	CASSYSGTGINYGYTF
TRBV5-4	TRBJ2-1	CASSLQGSYNEQFF
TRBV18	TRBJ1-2	CASSPGSTLYGYTF
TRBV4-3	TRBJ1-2	CASSPRGQGKSGYTF
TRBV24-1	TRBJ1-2	CATSDPGTGWVSYYTF
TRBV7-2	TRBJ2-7	CASRRDRGEYEQYF
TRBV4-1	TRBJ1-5	CASTPVGHLNQPQHF
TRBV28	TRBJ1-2	CASSLRGARGYTF
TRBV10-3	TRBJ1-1	CAIGTGRGTEAFF
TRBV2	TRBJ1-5	CASSEALSIHQPQHF
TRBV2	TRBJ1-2	CASTVGAYGYTF
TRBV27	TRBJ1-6	CASRLTTVSPLHF
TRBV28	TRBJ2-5	CASSFRQGGETQYF
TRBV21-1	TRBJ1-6	CASSKPGQDF
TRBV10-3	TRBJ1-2	CAINGGGNRLYGYTF
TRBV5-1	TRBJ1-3	CASSLASNEGNTIYF
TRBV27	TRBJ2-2	CASSPGGRVETGELFF
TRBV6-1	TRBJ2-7	CASSEIPGDGRQYF
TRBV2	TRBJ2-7	CASSDSQGESSYEQYF
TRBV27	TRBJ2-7	CASSLARDNYEQYF
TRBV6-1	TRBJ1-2	CASSEERQNYGYTF
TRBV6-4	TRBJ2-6	CASSDVWSPNSSGANVLTF
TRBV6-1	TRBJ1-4	CASSEVSGGGVREKLFF
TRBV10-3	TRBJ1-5	CAISGGQNQPQHF
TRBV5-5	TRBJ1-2	CASSLSGTAGYGYTF
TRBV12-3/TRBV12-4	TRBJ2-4	CASSSVSQNIQYF
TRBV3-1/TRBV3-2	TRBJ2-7	CASSQRGPYEQYF
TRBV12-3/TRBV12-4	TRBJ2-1	CASSFASEVQFF
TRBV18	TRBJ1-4	CASSPLNRDSGVEKLFF
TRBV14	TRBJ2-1	CASSPNWGGPTNEQFF
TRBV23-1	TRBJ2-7	CASSPGAGQGIYEQYF
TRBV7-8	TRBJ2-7	CASSSDRRFSYEQYF
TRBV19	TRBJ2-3	CASSPGLAGTPSTDTQYF
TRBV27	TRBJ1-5	CASSPQGAGFQPQHF
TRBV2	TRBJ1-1	CASSPGQQRTEAFF
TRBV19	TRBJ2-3	CASSGPGTVDTQYF
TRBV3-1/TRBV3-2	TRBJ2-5	CASSHQGRSQETQYF
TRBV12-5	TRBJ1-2	CASGLVTTGNYGYTF
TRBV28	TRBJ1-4	CASSLGTGGEPDIIF
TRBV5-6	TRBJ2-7	CASSLMIGTGFTGQYF
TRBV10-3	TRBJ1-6	CAISERGADSPLHF
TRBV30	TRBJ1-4	CAGLRPVSATNEKLFF
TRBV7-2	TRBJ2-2	CASSLLGANTGELFF
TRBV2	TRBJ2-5	CASSLLAVETQYF
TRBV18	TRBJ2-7	CASSTGLVSYEQYF
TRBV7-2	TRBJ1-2	CASSLVAPGGYGYTF
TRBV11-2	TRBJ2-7	CASSPHLYGGVHEQYF